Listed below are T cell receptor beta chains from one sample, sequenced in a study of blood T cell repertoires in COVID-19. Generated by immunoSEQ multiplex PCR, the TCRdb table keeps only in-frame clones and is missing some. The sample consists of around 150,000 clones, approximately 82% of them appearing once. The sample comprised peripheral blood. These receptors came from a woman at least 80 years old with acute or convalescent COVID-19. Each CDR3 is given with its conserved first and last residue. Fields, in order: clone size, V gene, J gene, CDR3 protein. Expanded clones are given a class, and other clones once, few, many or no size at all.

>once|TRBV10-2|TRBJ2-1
CASRTSSHEQFF
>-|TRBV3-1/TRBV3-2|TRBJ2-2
CASSQGGQGTGLFF
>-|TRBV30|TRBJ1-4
CAWKTGEYEKLFF
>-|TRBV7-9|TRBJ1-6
CASSFVMNRGDAGNSPLHF
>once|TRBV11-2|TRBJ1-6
CASSPVSPVSRPLHF
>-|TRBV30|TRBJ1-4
CAWGQGTNEKLFF
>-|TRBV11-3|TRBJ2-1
CASSLRTGVEQFF
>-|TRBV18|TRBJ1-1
CASSPARGTEAFF
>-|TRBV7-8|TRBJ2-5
CASSLVGREGQETQYF
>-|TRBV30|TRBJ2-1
CAWSPGVGNEQFF
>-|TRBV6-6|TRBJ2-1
CASTAGAYNEQFF
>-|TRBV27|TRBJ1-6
CASSLQVGVTKADDSPLHF
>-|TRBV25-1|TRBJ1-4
CASGRAATNEKLFF
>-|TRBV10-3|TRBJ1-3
CAISPGSSGNTIYF
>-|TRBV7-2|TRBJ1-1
CASSLGATGRLNTEAFF
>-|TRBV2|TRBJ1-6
CASSYDIAGNSPLHF
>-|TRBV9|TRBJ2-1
CASSAMERSYNEQFF
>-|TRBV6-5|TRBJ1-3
CASSTRGTIYF
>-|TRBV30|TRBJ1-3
CAWIPGGPGNTIYF
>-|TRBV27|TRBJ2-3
CASSPTSRTSGSRHTQYF
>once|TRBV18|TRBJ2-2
CASLPETSGTGELFF
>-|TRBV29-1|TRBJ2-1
CSAPVYANEQFF
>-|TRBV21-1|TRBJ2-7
CASSKARGGQDSYEQYF
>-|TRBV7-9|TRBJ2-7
CASSLESGNYEQYF
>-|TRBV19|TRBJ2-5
CASSLQGSQETQYF
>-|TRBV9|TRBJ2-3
CASSPGGWTDTQYF
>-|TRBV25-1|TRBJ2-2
CASSPGTSGAYTGELFF
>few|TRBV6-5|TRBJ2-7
CASSTRSEQYF
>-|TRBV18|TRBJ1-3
CASSPLGGGPGNTIYF
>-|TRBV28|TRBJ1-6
CASMGSWTGSNSPLHF
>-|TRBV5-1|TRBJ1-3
CASSLNTGGGNTIYF
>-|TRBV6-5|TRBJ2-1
CASSEVGNEQFF
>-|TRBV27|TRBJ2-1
CASSLTVASGSYEQFF
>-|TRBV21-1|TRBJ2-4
CASSHPPHRGLAKNIQYF
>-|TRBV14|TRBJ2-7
CASSPPGDYEQYF
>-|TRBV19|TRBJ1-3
CASIRDTYSGNTIYF
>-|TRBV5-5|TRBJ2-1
CASSLWERKLYNEQFF
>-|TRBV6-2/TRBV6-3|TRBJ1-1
CASSYPPPEAFF
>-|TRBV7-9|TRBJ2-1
CASSPFEAEQFF
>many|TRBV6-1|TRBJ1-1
CASSERRGGGTEAFF
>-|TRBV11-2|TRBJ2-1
CASSLRAVNSYNEQFF
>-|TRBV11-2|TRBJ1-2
CASSYSGTGLGGYTF
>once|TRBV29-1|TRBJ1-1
CSAHSGLNKAFF
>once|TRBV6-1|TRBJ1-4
CASSEVGQGKLFF
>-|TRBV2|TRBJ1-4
CASSGETGTNEKLFF
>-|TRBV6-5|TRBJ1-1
CASRLTGPISEAFF
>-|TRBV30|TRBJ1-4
CAWSDTGATNEKLFF
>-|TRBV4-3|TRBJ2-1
CASSQDLLYGNTNEQFF
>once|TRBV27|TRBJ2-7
CASTGQGRAEQYF
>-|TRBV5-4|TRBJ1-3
CASSKAGGGGNTIYF
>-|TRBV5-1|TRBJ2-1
CASSLAVVSSYNEQFF
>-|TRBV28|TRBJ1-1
CASSSRTGENTEAFF
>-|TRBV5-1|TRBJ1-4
CASSFTGTGDEKLFF
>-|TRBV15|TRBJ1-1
CATSRLRQGLTEAFF
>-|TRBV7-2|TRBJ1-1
CASSLPSGGGPTEAFF
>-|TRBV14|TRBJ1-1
CASSQNRGLVTEAFF
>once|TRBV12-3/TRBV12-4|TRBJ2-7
CASSYGTSYEQYF
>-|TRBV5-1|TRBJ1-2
CASSSDRQGGGYTF
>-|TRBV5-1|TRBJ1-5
CASSFDGQGNQPQHF
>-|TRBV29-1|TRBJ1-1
CSVVSRVTENEAFF